This is a list of T cell receptor beta chains from one sample in a study of T cell repertoires in ileal Crohn's disease. Using immunoSEQ multiplex PCR, the repertoire was profiled, and TCRdb retains in-frame clones only, with some absent. The table has approximately 11,000 clones, approximately 79% seen once. Sequenced input: ileal tissue. These receptors came from an adult with Crohn's disease. Each CDR3 is given with its conserved first and last residue. Fields, in order: V gene, clone size, J gene, D gene, CDR3 protein, CDR3 DNA. D genes are given only for firm matches. Clone size is shown for a subset of rows, as once, few, many or a class of expanded clone.

v_call: TRBV7-9; clone_size: .; j_call: TRBJ1-5; d_call: .; cdr3_aa: CASSLSWADPFSNQPQHF; cdr3_nt: TGTGCCAGCAGCTTGTCATGGGCCGACCCATTTAGCAATCAGCCCCAGCATTTT
v_call: TRBV15; clone_size: .; j_call: TRBJ1-1; d_call: .; cdr3_aa: CATRGAPGKTEAFF; cdr3_nt: TGTGCCACCAGGGGGGCACCTGGGAAGACTGAAGCTTTCTTT
v_call: TRBV30; clone_size: .; j_call: TRBJ1-1; d_call: .; cdr3_aa: CAWRETGTEAFF; cdr3_nt: TGTGCCTGGAGGGAAACCGGGACTGAAGCTTTCTTT
v_call: TRBV5-1; clone_size: .; j_call: TRBJ2-7; d_call: .; cdr3_aa: CASSPQGGGYEQYF; cdr3_nt: TGCGCCAGCAGCCCACAGGGTGGTGGGTACGAGCAGTACTTC
v_call: TRBV14; clone_size: .; j_call: TRBJ1-4; d_call: .; cdr3_aa: CASSQVGGPLGEKLFF; cdr3_nt: TGTGCCAGCAGCCAAGTTGGCGGGCCTCTTGGGGAAAAACTGTTTTTT
v_call: TRBV19; clone_size: .; j_call: TRBJ1-2; d_call: .; cdr3_aa: CASSTQDSLSYGYTF; cdr3_nt: TGTGCCAGTAGTACACAGGACAGCCTGAGCTATGGCTACACCTTC
v_call: TRBV5-1; clone_size: .; j_call: TRBJ2-7; d_call: TRBD1; cdr3_aa: CASSLGQGTSYEQYF; cdr3_nt: TGCGCCAGCAGCTTGGGACAGGGAACCTCCTACGAGCAGTACTTC
v_call: TRBV18; clone_size: .; j_call: TRBJ1-4; d_call: .; cdr3_aa: CASSRDGSEKLFF; cdr3_nt: TGTGCCAGCTCACGGGACGGGAGTGAAAAACTGTTTTTT
v_call: TRBV5-1; clone_size: .; j_call: TRBJ1-1; d_call: TRBD1; cdr3_aa: CASSSDRAREAFF; cdr3_nt: TGCGCCAGCAGCTCGGACAGGGCAAGGGAAGCTTTCTTT
v_call: TRBV5-1; clone_size: .; j_call: TRBJ1-4; d_call: .; cdr3_aa: CASSLTGQTATNEKLFF; cdr3_nt: TGCGCCAGCAGCCTCACCGGACAGACCGCAACTAATGAAAAACTGTTTTTT
v_call: TRBV6-6; clone_size: .; j_call: TRBJ2-6; d_call: .; cdr3_aa: CASRSRAGANVLTF; cdr3_nt: TGTGCCAGCAGGTCCAGGGCTGGGGCCAACGTCCTGACTTTC
v_call: TRBV5-1; clone_size: few; j_call: TRBJ2-5; d_call: .; cdr3_aa: CASSLEETQYF; cdr3_nt: TGCGCCAGCAGCCTCGAAGAGACCCAGTACTTC
v_call: TRBV4-2; clone_size: large; j_call: TRBJ2-2; d_call: .; cdr3_aa: CASSQGYGELFF; cdr3_nt: TGTGCCAGCAGCCAAGGTTACGGGGAGCTGTTTTTT
v_call: TRBV6-1; clone_size: .; j_call: TRBJ2-7; d_call: .; cdr3_aa: CASTSQGSTYEQYF; cdr3_nt: TGTGCCAGCACGTCACAGGGATCTACCTACGAGCAGTACTTC
v_call: TRBV4-1; clone_size: .; j_call: TRBJ1-5; d_call: .; cdr3_aa: CASSQERKGNQPQHF; cdr3_nt: TGCGCCAGCAGCCAAGAGAGGAAGGGGAATCAGCCCCAGCATTTT
v_call: TRBV13; clone_size: .; j_call: TRBJ2-1; d_call: TRBD2; cdr3_aa: CASSPGASGRNEQFF; cdr3_nt: TGTGCCAGCAGCCCCGGGGCTAGCGGGCGGAATGAGCAGTTCTTC
v_call: TRBV14; clone_size: once; j_call: TRBJ1-2; d_call: TRBD1; cdr3_aa: CASSTRGVIYGYTF; cdr3_nt: TGTGCCAGCAGCACCAGGGGGGTTATCTATGGCTACACCTTC